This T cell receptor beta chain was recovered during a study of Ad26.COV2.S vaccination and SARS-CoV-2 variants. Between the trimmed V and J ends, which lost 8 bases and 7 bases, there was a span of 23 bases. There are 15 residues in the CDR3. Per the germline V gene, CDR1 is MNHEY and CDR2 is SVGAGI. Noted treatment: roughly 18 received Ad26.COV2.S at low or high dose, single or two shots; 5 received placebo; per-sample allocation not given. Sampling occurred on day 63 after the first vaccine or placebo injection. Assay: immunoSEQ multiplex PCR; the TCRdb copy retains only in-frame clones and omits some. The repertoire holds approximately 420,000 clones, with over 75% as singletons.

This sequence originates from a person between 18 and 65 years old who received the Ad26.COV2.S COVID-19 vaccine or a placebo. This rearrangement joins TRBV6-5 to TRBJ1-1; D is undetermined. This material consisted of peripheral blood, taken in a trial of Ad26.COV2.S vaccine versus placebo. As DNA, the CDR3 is TGTGCCAGCGAAAAGTACGGGGAGGCCCAACGTGAAGCTTTCTTT. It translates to CASEKYGEAQREAFF.